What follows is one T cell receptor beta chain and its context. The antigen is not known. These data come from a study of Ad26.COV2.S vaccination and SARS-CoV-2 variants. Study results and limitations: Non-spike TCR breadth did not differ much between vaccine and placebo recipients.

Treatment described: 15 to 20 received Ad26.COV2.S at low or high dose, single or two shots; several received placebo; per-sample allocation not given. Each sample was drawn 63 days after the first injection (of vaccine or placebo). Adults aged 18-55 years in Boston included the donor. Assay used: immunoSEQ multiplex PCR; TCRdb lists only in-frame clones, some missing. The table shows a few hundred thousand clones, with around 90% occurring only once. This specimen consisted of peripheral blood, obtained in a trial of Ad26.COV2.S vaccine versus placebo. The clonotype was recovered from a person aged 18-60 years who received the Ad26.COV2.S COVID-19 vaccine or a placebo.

Here the CDR3 reads CTSSQSRVPGQGRNTEAFF. In nucleotides, the CDR3 is TGCACCAGCAGCCAATCCAGAGTCCCGGGACAGGGAAGAAACACTGAAGCTTTCTTT. The chain is built from TRBV1 and TRBJ1-1; the table gives TRBD1 as D, unverified against the DNA. TRBV1 is described as a pseudogene. This CDR3 has 19 amino acids.